The clone carrying this T cell receptor (beta chain) was picked up one time. Its cognate antigen is unknown. For TCR beta, libraries came from iRepertoire HTBI primers and Arm-PCR of CDR3 regions. Authors' methods: Overall, samples carried approximately 60 TRBV and some 15 TRBJ segments. TCRdb re-analysed the multiplex PCR reads in MiXCR, keeping a single row per CDR3 protein. The V and J calls were determined by TCRdb, not by the authors. The table has under 700,000 distinct CDR3 sequences, 16% seen once. The data belong to a study of regulatory T cells in long-lasting Graves disease. From germline, CDR1 is LGHNT and CDR2 FRNRAP. CDR3 size: 14 residues. Trimming took off 5 bases at V and 4 bases at J, with 12 bases between the two ends. Specified time point: newly diagnosed GD, antithyroid drugs for less than 3 months. After RNA was extracted from PBMCs, the TCR library was made from it. By American Thyroid Association guidelines, Graves' disease was diagnosed in the cohort.

General study points: The persistent group shared 2,500 to 3,000 public clonotypes, more than the 966 shared by new patients.

These data also featured in a second study, about T cells in Graves' hyperthyroidism and ophthalmopathy.

V gene TRBV12-5 combines with J gene TRBJ1-5; D is undetermined. This receptor was taken from a woman between 40 and 65 years old with Graves disease. The sample was peripheral blood mononuclear cells (PBMCs), taken at new diagnosis, from a patient treated with antithyroid drugs. CDR3 coding DNA: TGTGCTAGTGGTCCGGGCCCGGCGAATCAGCCCCAGCATTTT. Translating it yields CASGPGPANQPQHF. Complete variable domain (other parts from reference TRBV12-5 and TRBJ1-5): DARVTQTPRHKVTEMGQEVTMRCQPILGHNTVFWYRQTMMQGLELLAYFRNRAPLDDSGMPKDRFSAEMPDATLATLKIQPSEPRDSAVYFCASGPGPANQPQHFGDGTRLSIL.